This record covers a single T cell receptor (beta chain). The antigen is undetermined. As handled by the study authors: It was from CDR3 differences across clinicopathological groups that a distant-metastasis classifier for papillary thyroid cancer was built. TCRdb used MiXCR to call clones anew from the PCR reads. These V and J calls are TCRdb output, not the study's own analysis. The table includes tens of thousands of clones, roughly 12% detected once. This sample was taken from a study of metastatic and nonmetastatic thyroid tumors. Regarding the study as a whole: In blood and tumor, TCR beta diversity was reportedly significantly higher in malignant thyroid tumors than in benign nodules.

Nobody among the patients had been given any treatment before thyroid surgery. This CDR3 is 17 amino acids long. Germline V gene lookup returns CDR1 SGHNT and CDR2 YYREEE (reference sequence). The V gene end was trimmed by 1 base and the J gene end by 4 bases; junction bases not matched to a gene: 8. V gene TRBV5-4 combines with J gene TRBJ2-2; TRBD1 matches at 9 bases. Sequenced material: blood. The sequence came from a male donor with papillary thyroid cancer or a benign thyroid nodule (not recorded which). Some clones in this sample may be carry-over from other donors' samples. The CDR3 region is CASSLRTGGAITGELFF. In DNA, the CDR3 is TGTGCCAGCAGCTTGCGCACAGGGGGCGCGATCACCGGGGAGCTGTTTTTT.